This TCR beta chain was found in a study of identical twins (dated by TCRdb to the mid-2010s). For the wider study: The study deep-sequenced TCR alpha and beta repertoires from monozygotic twins, unrelated adults of various ages and cord blood to test whether fetal clonotypes persist. To rule out contamination, replicate twin experiments were performed at different times with different library preparation protocols.

All donors were healthy Caucasians. The twin cohort comprised three pairs of female monozygotic twins, all aged about 18 to 30 years. Using Miltenyi CD45RO+ enrichment and human naive T-cell isolation kits, memory (CD45RO+) and naive T cells were isolated from PBMC. Library preparation was by 5' RACE. The sequencer was an Illumina HiSeq 2000. Template switching added a universal primer binding site, and the final cDNA carried a unique molecular identifier that allowed TCR cDNA molecules to be counted accurately. Specific primers in the conserved constant-segment region were used to synthesize first-strand cDNA for the TCR alpha and beta chains. To control for contamination, every cDNA library carried two barcodes: a SMART-Mk sample barcode plus Illumina barcodes. Two successive PCR steps introduced TruSeq adapter sequences along with Illumina sample barcodes. Sequencing of the TCR alpha and beta cDNA libraries was done on the Illumina HiSeq platform using custom primers. The original pipeline was this. Raw reads were processed with MiGEC to extract unique molecular identifiers, and MiXCR was used to determine CDR3 positions. Recombination models were inferred per individual with the repgenHMM and IGoR tools using an EM algorithm. Shared clonotype analysis was performed with the tcR package in R, normalizing sharing by the product of cloneset sizes. To study raw recombination without the effects of thymic and clonal selection, out-of-frame nonproductive sequences were analyzed. TCRdb reworked the public reads: Q25 trimming with fastp, MiXCR clone assembly, productive beta chains retained. Identical CDR3 proteins give one entry, which carries the most common genes and DNA. The V and J calls and clone size come from TCRdb's table, not from the authors' own analysis. The sample yields fewer than 350,000 distinct CDR3 sequences; roughly 8.6% were counted once. The ten largest clones capture less than 2.5% of the sample.

Study-wide conclusions, independent of this receptor: A weaker excess of twin sharing was found in beta out-of-frame sequences because the signal-to-noise ratio was lowered by fewer shared sequences. Compared with coincidental sharing between unrelated individuals, out-of-frame TCR alpha sequences shared between twins had an excess of sequences with low generation probability. In monozygotic twins, out-of-frame TCR alpha sharing was systematically underestimated by recombination models, although the models agreed with sharing between unrelated individuals. Because the same donors could not be followed over many years, the conclusions depended on cross-sectional statistical analysis. Zero-insertion analyses could be partly confounded by invariant T cells such as MAIT and iNKT, although diverse VJ usage argued against such confounding for most clonotypes. Abundant cord blood beta clonotypes carried fewer insertions; young adult naive repertoires showed a weaker similar trend, while memory repertoires showed none.

Here V drops 1 base and J drops 5 bases, and the junction holds 10 bases not matched to any gene. Including the terminal cysteine and phenylalanine, the CDR3 comprises 17 residues. The entry retains the CDR3 DNA only, 51 bases that are in frame from base 1. CDR1 is given as SGHTA and CDR2 as FQGTGA, both from the germline V gene. As concerns this clonotype: Its antigen has not been determined. It has no much larger one-base neighbor in the sample; base qualities were not kept.

The data also belong to a second study, concerning yellow fever vaccine responses in identical twins. As the second publication notes: According to the authors, the vaccine-induced T cell response in identical twins seemed to be partly convergent and partly specific to each individual. In identical twins, the study followed T cell clones that responded to the vaccine with precision.

What was sequenced was memory (CD45RO+) T cells sorted from blood. Read against the paper, the sample's cell subset or site label means: CD45RO+ enriched T cells. This sequence was found in a woman between 18 and 29 years old in good health. This chain joins TRBV7-3 to TRBJ2-2; the central 7 bases match TRBD2. For the CDR3, the sequence is CASSLSAAGAGTGELFF. The nucleotides read TGTGCCAGCAGCTTAAGCGCCGCGGGAGCAGGGACCGGGGAGCTGTTTTTT.